This TCR beta chain stems from a study of cytomegalovirus exposure and HLA in healthy donors. Study results and limitations: Later, TCR association rates were found to vary by HLA locus, highest for DRB1 and lowest for HLA-C.

The primer mix had 60 Vbeta and 13 Jbeta primers. TCRdb's copy holds only in-frame clones and misses some; the assay was immunoSEQ multiplex PCR. Of 150,000 to 200,000 clones listed, approximately 80% are singletons. In the case of this clone: The antigen remains unidentified.

With V trimmed by 4 bases and J by 1 base, 6 bases remained unmatched. The V gene's germline CDR1 is WNHNN and CDR2 SYGVQD (reference sequence). The CDR3 has 15 amino acids. This rearrangement joins TRBV10-1 to TRBJ2-5; 7 nucleotides match TRBD2. This clonotype originated in a man younger than 35 in good health and CMV-seronegative. Material: PBMCs. The CDR3 sequence: CASSATSAFQETQYF. The CDR3 DNA follows: TGCGCCAGCAGTGCTACTAGCGCCTTCCAAGAGACCCAGTACTTC.